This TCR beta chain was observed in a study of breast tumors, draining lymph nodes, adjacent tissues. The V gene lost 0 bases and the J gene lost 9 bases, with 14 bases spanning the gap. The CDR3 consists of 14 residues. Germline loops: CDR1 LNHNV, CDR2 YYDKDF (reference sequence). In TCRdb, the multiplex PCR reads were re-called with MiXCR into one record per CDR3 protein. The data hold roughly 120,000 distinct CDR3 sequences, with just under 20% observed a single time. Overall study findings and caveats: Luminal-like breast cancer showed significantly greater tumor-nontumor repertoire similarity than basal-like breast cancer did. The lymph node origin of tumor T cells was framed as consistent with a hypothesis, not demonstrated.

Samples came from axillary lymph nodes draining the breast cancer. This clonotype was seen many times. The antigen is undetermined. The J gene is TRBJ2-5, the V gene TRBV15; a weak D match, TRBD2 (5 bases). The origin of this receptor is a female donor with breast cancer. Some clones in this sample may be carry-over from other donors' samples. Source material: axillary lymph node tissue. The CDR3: CATSRDRRFGAQYF. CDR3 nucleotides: TGTGCCACCAGCAGAGATAGGAGGTTTGGTGCCCAGTACTTC.